The 5 T cell receptor beta chains below all came from one sample that was sequenced in a study of early T cells in non-severe SARS-CoV-2 infection. Via MiXCR, TCRdb re-called the 5' RACE reads, giving one row per CDR3 protein. Of about 66,000 distinct CDR3 sequences listed, roughly 13% are singletons. The sample consisted of whole blood. These receptors came from an adult who was a healthcare worker with PCR-confirmed SARS-CoV-2 infection or an uninfected control (not recorded which).

J is TRBJ2-4 and V is TRBV29-1, with 8 bases identical to TRBD1. The CDR3 spans 11 residues. CDR1 is SQVTM and CDR2 is ANQGSEA in the germline V gene. Unmatched junction bases numbered 0, after V lost 4 bases and J lost 7 bases. CDR3 DNA: TGCAGCGTTGGACAGGGGAACATTCAGTACTTC. It yields the protein CSVGQGNIQYF.

This clonotype was recorded once. V and J are TRBV3-1 and TRBJ2-7; D possibly corresponds to TRBD1 (6 bases). The germline V gene has CDR1 LGHDT and CDR2 YNNKEL (reference sequence). Trimming took 3 bases from V and 5 from J, leaving 8 bases between them. The CDR3 runs to 12 residues. As DNA, the CDR3 is TGTGCCAGCAGCCACAGGGGCGACGAGCAGTACTTC. It codes for CASSHRGDEQYF.

At least ten counts were recorded for this clonotype. J is TRBJ1-1 and V is TRBV2, with 9 bases fitting TRBD1. Trimming at V came to 6 bases and at J to 5 bases, leaving 10 bases not matched to a gene. In germline, CDR1 is SNHLY, CDR2 FYNNEI. This CDR3 spans 15 amino acids. CDR3 nucleotides: TGTGCCAGCAGCATTTCCAGGACAGGGGTTACTGAAGCTTTCTTT. Its translation is CASSISRTGVTEAFF. Variable domain in full (rest from reference TRBV2 and TRBJ1-1): EPEVTQTPSHQVTQMGQEVILRCVPISNHLYFYWYRQILGQKVEFLVSFYNNEISEKSEIFDDQFSVERPDGSNFTLKIRSTKLEDSAMYFCASSISRTGVTEAFFGQGTRLTVV.

Note on this clonotype: One end of the junction varies from germline; a read error may be responsible. V and J are TRBV5-1 and TRBJ2-3; D is perhaps TRBD1 (5 bases). The germline CDR1 and CDR2 sequences are SGHRS and YFSETQ. CDR3 length: 13 residues. The CDR3 sequence is CASSLPDSELWVF. CDR3 sequence (DNA): TGCGCCAGCAGCCTCCCAGACAGCGAGCTCTGGGTTTTT.

This clonotype was observed at least ten times. The chain links TRBV6-5 to TRBJ1-5, with D possibly matching TRBD1 (5 bases). The CDR3 totals 15 residues. Deletions cut 4 bases from V and 2 bases from J, with 12 bases between. Germline V gene lookup returns CDR1 MNHEY and CDR2 SVGAGI. The CDR3 spells CASSWDGNGNQPQHF. CDR3 nucleotide sequence: TGTGCCAGCAGTTGGGACGGCAATGGCAATCAGCCCCAGCATTTT.